This T cell receptor (beta chain) was sequenced during a study of shared clonotypes between healthy human individuals. Study-level points and caveats: Among donors, sharing of clonotypes was expected to be affected by sequencing depth.

In regard to this clone: The antigen is undetermined. The same CDR3 also results from other DNA sequences found in this sample.

The repertoire was sequenced with immunoSEQ multiplex PCR; TCRdb's copy has only in-frame clones and lacks some. The sample gives millions of clones, roughly nine tenths of which show up once; under 0.15% is in the top ten. Every contributor of samples was a Caucasian grown-up residing in Nashville, Tennessee. The germline V gene has CDR1 SGHRS and CDR2 YFSETQ. This CDR3 has 14 residues. J was trimmed by 7 bases and V by 4 bases; bases with no gene match: 4. The V and J genes are TRBV5-1 and TRBJ2-7; 14 nucleotides line up with TRBD2. The sequencing sample was made of naive CD4+ T cells sorted from blood. As to subset: CD45RA+ positively selected. The TCR sequence derives from a man in his late teens or twenties in good health. CDR3 in DNA: TGCGCCAGCAGCCCGGGACTAGCGGGAGATGAGCAGTACTTC. Its translation: CASSPGLAGDEQYF.